The text below deals with one TCR beta chain. Scientists amplified the TCR beta CDR3 regions from RNA transcripts. First-round RT-PCR used HTBI primers; second-round multiplex PCR followed. MiXCR, run by TCRdb on the multiplex PCR reads, gives a single entry per CDR3 protein. The repertoire holds about 1.1 million distinct CDR3 sequences, about 35% seen once, with around 10% in the top ten. These data come from a study of Graves' ophthalmopathy and Graves' hyperthyroidism. The receptor was derived from an adult man with Graves' hyperthyroidism. The sequencing input was peripheral blood or thyroid tissue (not recorded which).

CDR3 bases: TGTGCCAGTAGTACCTCATTTACCGGGGAGCTGTTTTTT. It codes for CASSTSFTGELFF. The chain employs TRBV19 and TRBJ2-2; D not certain. Germline V gene data show CDR1 as LNHDA and CDR2 as SQIVND (reference sequence). CDR3 size: 13 residues. The V end lost 4 bases, the J end lost 5 bases, and 8 bases lay between the germline ends.